Following are 28 T cell receptor beta chains from one sample sequenced in a study of T cells after posttransplantation cyclophosphamide. The naive gate required viable CD3+CD4+ or CD3+CD8+ cells with CCR7+CD45RA+CD45RO-CD95-CD27+CD28+ phenotype. Clones were read by immunoSEQ multiplex PCR, and TCRdb kept only the in-frame ones, dropping some. The sample yields fewer than 35,000 clones, 91% seen once. The source material was naive CD4+ T cells sorted from blood. Receptor source: a man aged 25 to 45 in good health and a related stem cell transplant donor.

V gene TRBV29-1 combines with J gene TRBJ2-2; D is unresolved. Per the germline V gene, CDR1 is SQVTM and CDR2 is ANQGSEA. The V gene lost 7 bases and the J gene lost 1 base, with 7 bases spanning the gap. The CDR3 is made up of 12 amino acids. CDR3 sequence: CSADLNTGELFF. CDR3 bases: TGCAGCGCTGACCTGAACACCGGGGAGCTGTTTTTT.

The chain couples TRBV7-6 to TRBJ2-3; D perhaps matches TRBD2 (5 bases). CDR1 and CDR2 from the germline V gene are SGHVS and FNYEAQ. The CDR3 covers 13 residues. V lost 7 bases to trimming and J lost 6 bases, with 14 bases between them. CDR3 in DNA: TGTGCCAGCAAGGCTAGCAATCTCGATACGCAGTATTTT. It codes for CASKASNLDTQYF. The whole variable domain, filled in from reference TRBV7-6 and TRBJ2-3, reads GAGVSQSPRYKVTKRGQDVALRCDPISGHVSLYWYRQALGQGPEFLTYFNYEAQQDKSGLPNDRFSAERPEGSISTLTIQRTEQRDSAMYRCASKASNLDTQYFGPGTRLTVL.

This chain connects TRBV4-2 to TRBJ1-1; D not certain. The CDR3 consists of 13 residues. Trimming took off 1 base at V and 5 bases at J, with 8 bases between the two ends. The germline V gene encodes CDR1 LGHNA and CDR2 YNFKEQ. In DNA, the CDR3 is TGTGCCAGCAGCCAAGTCGGGGAGACTGAAGCTTTCTTT. It is translated as CASSQVGETEAFF.

This clone occurred once. V is TRBV7-9 and J is TRBJ2-3; 8 positions match TRBD1. Germline-derived CDR1 and CDR2 are SEHNR and FQNEAQ (reference sequence). Germline trimming cut 5 bases from V and 7 bases from J; bases unmatched to any gene: 8. This CDR3 is 14 amino acids long. This chain's CDR3 is CASSLGQGRNTQYF. As DNA, the CDR3 is TGTGCCAGCAGCCTCGGACAGGGTAGAAATACGCAGTATTTT.

The genes are TRBV5-4 and TRBJ2-5; D ambiguous. Deletions cut 0 bases from V and 2 bases from J, with 8 bases between. This CDR3 is 14 amino acids long. The germline gives CDR1 SGHNT, CDR2 YYREEE (reference sequence). CDR3 protein: CASSLAQSQETQYF. For the CDR3, the DNA is TGTGCCAGCAGCTTGGCACAGTCACAAGAGACCCAGTACTTC.

This rearrangement joins TRBV5-4 to TRBJ2-7; D perhaps matches TRBD1 (6 bases). The ends were cut back, 5 bases at V and 3 bases at J, with 18 bases in the middle. Germline lookup yields CDR1 SGHNT and CDR2 YYREEE (reference sequence). This CDR3 region has 15 residues. The CDR3 nucleotides are TGTGCCAGCAGTCGTCCCGGGACAAAGAACTACGAGCAGTACTTC. This sequence encodes CASSRPGTKNYEQYF.

V is TRBV5-4 and J is TRBJ2-6; D is undetermined. V gave up 5 bases and J gave up 0 bases, with 12 bases separating them. Germline loops: CDR1 SGHNT, CDR2 YYREEE (reference sequence). The CDR3 sequence is 16 residues long. The CDR3 reads CASRPYRSSGANVLTF. In DNA form, the CDR3 reads TGTGCCAGCAGACCTTACCGGAGCTCTGGGGCCAACGTCCTGACTTTC.

The DNA for the CDR3 is TGTGCCAGCAGTTTAAGCCATACAGGGGCGTTGAGTTATGGCTACACCTTC. It is translated as CASSLSHTGALSYGYTF. The chain employs TRBV27 and TRBJ1-2, with 7 bases lining up with TRBD1. The CDR3 spans 17 residues. Germline CDR1 MNHEY, CDR2 SMNVEV (reference sequence). V lost 2 bases and J lost 5; bases outside the gene matches: 14.

The rearrangement links TRBV7-8 to TRBJ1-5; TRBD1 agrees at 7 bases. V lost 0 bases to trimming and J lost 6 bases; unmatched junction nucleotides: 5. Germline V lookup: CDR1 SGHVS, CDR2 FQNEAQ. The CDR3 covers 15 residues. The CDR3 nucleotides are TGTGCCAGCAGCTTAGCGAGGACAGGCGGTCAGCCCCAGCATTTT. Protein sequence: CASSLARTGGQPQHF.

The gene calls are TRBV5-1 and TRBJ1-1; 7 nucleotides align to TRBD1. Trimming cost V 4 bases and J 1 base; bases outside gene matches: 4. This CDR3 region has 14 residues. CDR1 is SGHRS, CDR2 YFSETQ, per germline. The chain's CDR3 is CASSPWTGNTEAFF. CDR3 nucleotide sequence: TGCGCCAGCAGCCCCTGGACAGGGAACACTGAAGCTTTCTTT.

The sample holds one count of this clone. The gene calls are TRBV9 and TRBJ2-3, with 9 bases fitting TRBD2. Germline CDR1 and CDR2: SGDLS and YYNGEE. CDR3 length: 16 amino acids. With 0 bases clipped from V and 5 bases from J, the junction kept 7 bases outside the gene matches. The CDR3 reads CASSVGGGGSGDTQYF. The CDR3 nucleotides are TGTGCCAGCAGCGTAGGCGGGGGGGGTTCGGGAGATACGCAGTATTTT.

This chain uses TRBV28 with TRBJ2-1; D remains unclear. Germline CDR1 MDHEN, CDR2 SYDVKM. Trimming stripped 1 base from V and 13 bases from J, with 23 bases between. This CDR3 is built from 16 residues. The CDR3 nucleotides read TGTGCCAGCAGTTTATTAAGGCGGATTACACACACCATTCAGTTCTTC. It yields the protein CASSLLRRITHTIQFF.

J is TRBJ1-2 and V is TRBV5-1; tentatively, D is TRBD1 (6 bases). The CDR3 runs 14 residues. Germline V gives CDR1 SGHRS, CDR2 YFSETQ. Trimming took off 5 bases at V and 6 bases at J, with 17 bases between the two ends. Here the CDR3 reads CASSTGNTPDGYTF. The CDR3 coding sequence is TGCGCCAGCAGTACAGGGAATACTCCCGATGGCTACACCTTC.

This clone was detected only once. The chain uses TRBV18 and TRBJ1-3, with unresolved D. The length of the CDR3 is 16 residues. V was trimmed by 3 bases and J by 2 bases, leaving 14 bases between them. Germline assignment: CDR1 KGHSH and CDR2 LQKENI. CDR3 nucleotides: TGTGCCAGCTCACCGTTCTCTAATTCCGCTGGAAACACCATATATTTT. Residues: CASSPFSNSAGNTIYF.

The chain is built from TRBV7-7 and TRBJ2-3; possibly TRBD1 for D (6 bases). Trimming removed 6 bases from V and 2 bases from J, with 9 bases in between. CDR3 length: 13 amino acids. Germline V gives CDR1 SSHAT, CDR2 FNYEAQ (reference sequence). The CDR3 loop reads CASRQGPTDTQYF. CDR3 DNA sequence: TGTGCCAGCAGACAGGGCCCCACAGATACGCAGTATTTT. The full variable domain, completed using reference TRBV7-7 and TRBJ2-3, is GAGVSQSPRYKVTKRGQDVTLRCDPISSHATLYWYQQALGQGPEFLTYFNYEAQPDKSGLPSDRFSAERPEGSISTLTIQRTEQRDSAMYRCASRQGPTDTQYFGPGTRLTVL.

The chain combines TRBV5-1 with TRBJ2-2; 10 nucleotides align to TRBD1. The CDR3 is 16 amino acids. CDR1 and CDR2 from the germline V gene are SGHRS and YFSETQ. Trimming removed 4 bases from V and 2 bases from J; junction bases left unmatched: 5. The CDR3: CASSLGQGGNTGELFF. CDR3 DNA sequence: TGCGCCAGCAGCCTAGGACAGGGGGGTAACACCGGGGAGCTGTTTTTT.

The chain links TRBV10-3 to TRBJ2-7, with D possibly being TRBD1 (5 bases). The V end was cut by 6 bases, the J end by 7 bases, with 13 bases between. The length of the CDR3 is 12 residues. The germline V gene encodes CDR1 ENHRY and CDR2 SYGVKD. For the CDR3, the DNA is TGTGCCATCAGGGAAGACAGCTGGGAGCAGTACTTC. This encodes CAIREDSWEQYF.

The genes are TRBV7-9 and TRBJ2-7, with D unclear. Trimming removed 5 bases at V and 0 bases at J, with 14 bases between. Per the germline V gene, CDR1 is SEHNR and CDR2 is FQNEAQ (reference sequence). This CDR3 has 15 amino acids. CDR3 region: CASSPLELNSYEQYF. The CDR3 region has the DNA TGTGCCAGCAGCCCGCTTGAACTAAACTCCTACGAGCAGTACTTC.

The genes are TRBV4-1 and TRBJ2-6, with D perhaps TRBD1 (8 bases). Germline V gene lookup returns CDR1 MGHRA and CDR2 YSYEKL. V was pared by 4 bases and J by 0 bases, with 19 bases between. The CDR3 runs to 19 residues. The CDR3 DNA is TGCGCCAGCAGCCTAGGGAGGGACAGGTTAACCTCTGGGGCCAACGTCCTGACTTTC. Translating it yields CASSLGRDRLTSGANVLTF.

The V call is TRBV4-1, the J call TRBJ1-6; D unclear. V was shortened by 6 bases and J by 8 bases, with 14 bases between the two germline ends. Per germline, CDR1 MGHRA and CDR2 YSYEKL. The CDR3 totals 14 residues. The CDR3 loop reads CASRHPGPYSPLHF. The CDR3 DNA reads as TGCGCCAGCAGGCACCCCGGTCCGTATTCACCCCTCCACTTT.

The V gene is TRBV13, the J gene TRBJ2-3; 9 nucleotides match TRBD2. The CDR3 consists of 20 residues. With V trimmed by 8 bases and J by 2 bases, 23 bases remained unmatched. The germline V gene has CDR1 PRHDT and CDR2 FYEKMQ (reference sequence). CDR3 sequence: CASSSPLKGCGGDFTDTQYF. The CDR3 region has the DNA TGTGCCAGCTCATCCCCGCTTAAAGGTTGCGGGGGGGATTTCACAGATACGCAGTATTTT.

This clone was seen only once. This chain links TRBV5-1 with TRBJ2-5; TRBD2 agrees at 9 bases. The trim removed 3 bases at V and 4 bases at J, leaving 7 bases unmatched. Germline V gene data show CDR1 as SGHRS and CDR2 as YFSETQ. The CDR3 length is 15 residues. The CDR3 coding sequence is TGCGCCAGCAGCTCAGAAGCGGGGGGCCGAGAGACCCAGTACTTC. Protein product: CASSSEAGGRETQYF.

The chain carries TRBV11-2 and TRBJ2-5, with a tentative D call TRBD1 (6 bases). Germline-derived CDR1 and CDR2 are SGHAT and FQNNGV. V was cut by 5 bases and J by 1 base, with 11 bases left in between. This CDR3 contains 14 residues. This chain's CDR3 is CASSSRGFQETQYF. CDR3 sequence (DNA): TGTGCCAGCAGCAGCAGGGGCTTCCAAGAGACCCAGTACTTC.

The chain joins TRBV18 to TRBJ2-7; TRBD1 agrees at 11 bases. J was trimmed by 4 bases and V by 4 bases; bases with no gene match: 12. Germline CDR1 reads KGHSH; CDR2 reads LQKENI. This CDR3 contains 17 residues. As DNA, the CDR3 is TGTGCCAGCTCACAAGGACAGGGGGCTGGCGTAGGGTACGAGCAGTACTTC. Amino acids: CASSQGQGAGVGYEQYF.

This chain uses TRBV5-1 with TRBJ1-4; 7 bases line up with TRBD1. Germline CDR1 and CDR2: SGHRS and YFSETQ. Trimming removed 3 bases from V and 8 bases from J; junction bases left unmatched: 10. The CDR3 runs 15 residues. The CDR3: CASSSERAGGEKLFF. CDR3 coding DNA: TGCGCCAGCAGCTCCGAGAGAGCAGGGGGAGAAAAACTGTTTTTT.

V is TRBV7-8 and J is TRBJ1-1; TRBD1 agrees at 9 bases. With V trimmed by 5 bases and J by 1 base, 11 bases remained unmatched. Germline CDR1 reads SGHVS; CDR2 reads FQNEAQ. The CDR3 length is 17 residues. The CDR3 here is CASSTKRDRVRNTEAFF. The CDR3 bases are TGTGCCAGCAGCACAAAGCGGGACAGGGTTAGGAACACTGAAGCTTTCTTT.

The chain couples TRBV5-1 to TRBJ2-2, with D perhaps matching TRBD1 (6 bases). V was clipped by 0 bases and J by 4 bases, with 10 bases between them. The germline V gene encodes CDR1 SGHRS and CDR2 YFSETQ. The CDR3 loop spans 15 amino acids. The DNA of the CDR3 is TGCGCCAGCAGCTTGGAAGGGGGTTCCACCGGGGAGCTGTTTTTT. Translation: CASSLEGGSTGELFF. The full variable domain, with the rest looked up from reference TRBV5-1 and TRBJ2-2, is KAGVTQTPRYLIKTRGQQVTLSCSPISGHRSVSWYQQTPGQGLQFLFEYFSETQRNKGNFPGRFSGRQFSNSRSEMNVSTLELGDSALYLCASSLEGGSTGELFFGEGSRLTVL.

CDR3: CASSKWPGGEANEKLFF. The CDR3, as DNA: TGTGCCAGCAGCAAATGGCCAGGGGGTGAGGCTAATGAAAAACTGTTTTTT. This chain joins TRBV21-1 and TRBJ1-4; TRBD1 is the table's D call, not checked against the DNA. TRBV21-1 is tagged as a pseudogene. The CDR3 is 17 amino acids.